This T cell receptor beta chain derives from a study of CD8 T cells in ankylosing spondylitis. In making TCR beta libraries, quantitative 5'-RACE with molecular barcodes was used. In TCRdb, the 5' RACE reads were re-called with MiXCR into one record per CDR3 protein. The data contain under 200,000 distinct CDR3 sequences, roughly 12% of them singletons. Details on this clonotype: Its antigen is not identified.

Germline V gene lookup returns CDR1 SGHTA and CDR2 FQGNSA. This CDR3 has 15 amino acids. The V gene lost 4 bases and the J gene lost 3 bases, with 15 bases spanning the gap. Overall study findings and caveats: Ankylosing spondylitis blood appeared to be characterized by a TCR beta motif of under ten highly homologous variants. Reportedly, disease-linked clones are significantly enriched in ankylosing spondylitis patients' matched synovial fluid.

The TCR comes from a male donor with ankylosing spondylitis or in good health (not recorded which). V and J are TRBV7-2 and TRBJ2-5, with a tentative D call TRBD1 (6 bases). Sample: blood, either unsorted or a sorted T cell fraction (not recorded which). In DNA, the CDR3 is TGTGCCAGCAGCTGGGGTGGGGGCCCGGAAGAGACCCAGTACTTC. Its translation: CASSWGGGPEETQYF.